Listed below are T cell receptor beta chains from one sample, sequenced in a study of blood T cells in healthy people across ages. From the 5' RACE reads, TCRdb called clonotypes with MiXCR, one entry per CDR3 protein. The data show about 1.4 million distinct CDR3 sequences, approximately 60% seen once. Material: blood. The receptors originated from a man between 18 and 35 years old in good health. The CDR3 runs from the conserved cysteine through the conserved F or W. Fields, in order: clone size, J gene, CDR3 length, D gene, V gene, CDR3 protein, CDR3 DNA. The D gene is left open where the match is weak. Rows give clone size only sometimes, using once, few, many, or a class for an expanded clone.

>NA|TRBJ2-7|16|TRBD1|TRBV29-1
CSVESGQGDRWYEQYF
TGCAGCGTTGAATCGGGACAGGGCGACCGGTGGTACGAGCAGTACTTC
>NA|TRBJ2-3|14|NA|TRBV20-1
CSARVGVLTDTQYF
TGCAGTGCTAGAGTGGGGGTTCTCACAGATACGCAGTATTTT
>NA|TRBJ2-5|14|NA|TRBV12-5
CASGLGQGWETQYF
TGTGCTAGTGGTTTGGGTCAGGGCTGGGAGACCCAGTACTTC
>NA|TRBJ2-5|16|TRBD2|TRBV5-5
CASSLGAGAFEETQYF
TGTGCCAGCAGCTTAGGAGCGGGGGCCTTTGAAGAGACCCAGTACTTC
>few|TRBJ2-3|16|TRBD2|TRBV5-1
CASSLKAGGPLDTQYF
TGCGCCAGCAGCTTAAAGGCGGGGGGGCCATTAGATACGCAGTATTTT
>NA|TRBJ2-4|14|NA|TRBV7-2
CASSLRGALNIQYF
TGTGCCAGCAGCCTCAGGGGTGCCCTTAACATTCAGTACTTC
>NA|TRBJ2-1|15|NA|TRBV12-3/TRBV12-4
CASSFGESLNNEQFF
TGTGCCAGCAGTTTCGGTGAAAGCCTAAACAATGAGCAGTTCTTC
>NA|TRBJ1-2|13|NA|TRBV29-1
CSVEENGGGGYTF
TGCAGCGTTGAAGAGAATGGTGGGGGTGGCTACACCTTC
>NA|TRBJ2-5|19|TRBD1|TRBV28
CASSTSSLARAGGFRAQYF
TGTGCCAGCAGTACCTCGTCGCTTGCTCGTGCAGGGGGATTCAGGGCGCAGTACTTC
>NA|TRBJ2-6|16|NA|TRBV12-3/TRBV12-4
CASSLEGAPGANVLTF
TGTGCCAGCAGTTTGGAGGGAGCACCTGGGGCCAACGTCCTGACTTTC
>few|TRBJ2-3|19|TRBD2|TRBV5-1
CASSLGLAGHKPPTDTQYF
TGCGCCAGCAGCTTGGGACTAGCGGGGCACAAACCTCCCACAGATACGCAGTATTTT
>NA|TRBJ1-2|13|NA|TRBV28
CASGTLAFYGYTF
TGTGCCAGCGGGACTCTCGCGTTCTATGGCTACACCTTC
>NA|TRBJ2-1|14|NA|TRBV7-2
CASSLKAENNEQFF
TGTGCCAGCAGCTTAAAAGCGGAAAACAATGAGCAGTTCTTC
>NA|TRBJ1-2|13|NA|TRBV7-6
CASSPMGRDGYTF
TGTGCCAGCAGCCCCATGGGTCGGGATGGCTACACCTTC
>NA|TRBJ2-4|18|TRBD2|TRBV4-1
CASSPGLAGGPAKNIQYF
TGCGCCAGCAGCCCCGGACTAGCGGGGGGGCCAGCCAAAAACATTCAGTACTTC
>few|TRBJ2-7|17|TRBD2|TRBV20-1
CSASLAGTSGRTYEQYF
TGCAGTGCTAGTTTGGCCGGGACTAGCGGGAGGACCTACGAGCAGTACTTC
>NA|TRBJ2-5|13|NA|TRBV7-2
CASSLRVLETQYF
TGTGCCAGCAGCTTAAGAGTATTGGAGACCCAGTACTTC
>NA|TRBJ2-3|16|NA|TRBV4-3
CASSPRGGAGTDTQYF
TGCGCCAGCAGCCCGAGAGGAGGGGCGGGCACAGATACGCAGTATTTT
>NA|TRBJ2-3|18|NA|TRBV21-1
CASTSRAPDGRGLDTQYF
TGTGCCAGCACCTCGAGGGCGCCGGACGGGAGGGGTCTAGATACACAGTATTTT
>NA|TRBJ2-1|14|TRBD1|TRBV10-3
CAISPTQGAGEQFF
TGTGCCATCAGTCCCACACAGGGGGCAGGTGAGCAGTTCTTC
>NA|TRBJ2-4|15|TRBD1|TRBV20-1
CSARGGQGGGVEQYF
TGCAGTGCTAGAGGAGGACAGGGAGGTGGGGTGGAGCAGTACTTC
>NA|TRBJ1-1|14|NA|TRBV29-1
CSVKNSGTNYEAFF
TGCAGCGTTAAAAACTCGGGAACAAACTATGAAGCTTTCTTT
>few|TRBJ1-1|15|NA|TRBV14
CASSQDWGFNTEAFF
TGTGCCAGCAGCCAAGATTGGGGTTTCAACACTGAAGCTTTCTTT
>NA|TRBJ2-2|14|NA|TRBV20-1
CSAPPGGNTGELFF
TGCAGTGCCCCGCCCGGGGGGAACACCGGGGAGCTGTTTTTT
>many|TRBJ2-7|12|NA|TRBV20-1
CSARDLGYEQYF
TGCAGTGCTAGAGATCTGGGGTACGAGCAGTACTTC
>NA|TRBJ2-7|15|TRBD2|TRBV2
CASSEISGLSYEQYF
TGTGCCAGCAGTGAAATTAGCGGGCTTTCCTACGAGCAGTACTTC
>few|TRBJ2-7|13|NA|TRBV7-2
CASSLGAPREQYF
TGTGCCAGCAGCTTAGGGGCTCCTCGCGAGCAGTACTTC
>once|TRBJ2-7|16|NA|TRBV11-2
CASSLVGGPPSYEQYF
TGTGCCAGCAGCTTAGTTGGGGGGCCCCCCTCCTACGAGCAGTACTTC
>few|TRBJ2-1|15|TRBD2|TRBV11-1
CASSSTLAGYNEQFF
TGTGCCAGCAGCTCCACCCTAGCGGGATACAATGAGCAGTTCTTC
>NA|TRBJ2-1|15|NA|TRBV5-5
CASSIAGTSYNEQFF
TGTGCCAGCAGCATCGCCGGGACTTCCTACAATGAGCAGTTCTTC
>NA|TRBJ1-3|16|NA|TRBV6-5
CASSRTSGRSGNTIYF
TGTGCCAGCAGTCGAACAAGCGGACGCTCTGGAAACACCATATATTTT
>few|TRBJ2-7|14|TRBD1|TRBV5-1
CASSAPGQRNEQYF
TGCGCCAGCAGCGCACCGGGACAGAGAAACGAGCAGTACTTC
>NA|TRBJ2-7|13|NA|TRBV20-1
CSAITRSSYEQYF
TGCAGTGCTATTACTAGGAGCTCCTACGAGCAGTACTTC
>NA|TRBJ2-3|12|NA|TRBV18
CASSAIPDTQYF
TGTGCCAGCTCGGCCATTCCAGATACGCAGTATTTT
>NA|TRBJ2-2|17|TRBD2|TRBV25-1
CASLHQPSGIVTGELFF
TGTGCCAGCCTCCACCAGCCTAGCGGGATTGTCACCGGGGAGCTGTTTTTT
>NA|TRBJ2-4|15|TRBD1|TRBV20-1
CSARVRTGGENIQYF
TGCAGTGCTAGGGTCCGAACAGGGGGTGAGAACATTCAGTACTTC
>NA|TRBJ2-5|15|NA|TRBV6-5
CASSPDAGNQETQYF
TGTGCCAGCAGCCCGGACGCAGGGAACCAAGAGACCCAGTACTTC
>NA|TRBJ2-5|14|TRBD1|TRBV27
CASRRGRAQETQYF
TGTGCCAGCAGGAGGGGGCGGGCCCAAGAGACCCAGTACTTC
>NA|TRBJ2-1|15|NA|TRBV12-3/TRBV12-4
CASSLERDSYNEQFF
TGTGCCAGCAGTTTAGAGCGCGACAGCTACAATGAGCAGTTCTTC
>NA|TRBJ1-1|13|NA|TRBV29-1
CSARTGKDTEAFF
TGCAGCGCACGTACAGGGAAGGACACTGAAGCTTTCTTT
>NA|TRBJ2-5|13|NA|TRBV28
CASSPHWYNEQYF
TGTGCCAGCAGCCCCCATTGGTACAATGAGCAGTACTTC
>NA|TRBJ2-7|15|TRBD1|TRBV12-3/TRBV12-4
CASSPDGTGSYEQYF
TGTGCCAGCAGCCCAGACGGGACAGGCTCCTACGAGCAGTACTTC
>NA|TRBJ2-7|14|NA|TRBV12-3/TRBV12-4
CASSFGGHSYEQYF
TGTGCCAGCAGTTTTGGGGGGCACTCCTACGAGCAGTACTTC
>NA|TRBJ2-3|15|TRBD2|TRBV20-1
CSATGLAGDRDTQYF
TGCAGTGCCACGGGACTAGCGGGGGATAGAGATACGCAGTATTTT
>few|TRBJ2-1|15|TRBD2|TRBV12-3/TRBV12-4
CASSRTSGSGNEQFF
TGCGCCAGCAGCCGGACTAGCGGGAGCGGGAATGAGCAGTTCTTC
>NA|TRBJ2-7|15|TRBD2|TRBV4-1
CASSQSRGGGYEQYF
TGCGCCAGCAGCCAGTCGCGGGGGGGAGGATACGAGCAGTACTTC
>NA|TRBJ1-2|16|NA|TRBV20-1
CSARRSQPDVDYGYTF
TGCAGTGCTCGTCGGAGTCAGCCCGACGTAGACTATGGCTACACCTTC